These 25 T cell receptor beta chains were sequenced from one sample in a study of T cell responses to AZD1222 COVID-19 vaccine. Assay used: immunoSEQ multiplex PCR; TCRdb lists only in-frame clones, some missing. The table lists about 140,000 clones, around 90% of them singletons. The material sequenced was peripheral blood, taken on day 0 of AZD1222 vaccination. The receptors originated from an adult in good health.

The chain carries TRBV7-8 and TRBJ2-5; D is ambiguous. CDR1 and CDR2 (germline): SGHVS, FQNEAQ. The CDR3 is made up of 15 amino acids. V gave up 4 bases and J gave up 3 bases, with 15 bases separating them. The CDR3 DNA follows: TGTGCCAGCAGCTCCTCAAGGGCGAAAAAAGAGACCCAGTACTTC. Translation: CASSSSRAKKETQYF.

This sequence joins TRBV3-1 (or the pseudogene TRBV3-2) and TRBJ1-4, with a weak D call TRBD1 (5 bases). The CDR3 sequence is 14 residues long. CDR1 and CDR2 (germline): LGHDT, YNNKEL (reference sequence). The V gene lost 4 bases and the J gene lost 11 bases, with 17 bases spanning the gap. CDR3 amino acids: CASSLLITGEKLFF. CDR3 bases: TGTGCCAGCAGCCTCCTCATCACGGGGGAGAAACTGTTTTTT.

V is TRBV19 and J is TRBJ1-5; a possible D gene is TRBD1 (6 bases). This CDR3 region has 14 residues. V shed 5 bases and J shed 9 bases, with 17 bases lying between them. From germline, CDR1 is LNHDA and CDR2 SQIVND (reference sequence). As DNA, the CDR3 is TGTGCCAGTAGTCCTCGGGGAGGGGGTCCGCCCCAGCATTTT. Protein product: CASSPRGGGPPQHF.

The rearrangement links TRBV29-1 to TRBJ2-7, with unresolved D. The CDR3 is 13 residues long. Trimming shortened V by 4 bases and J by 3 bases, and 13 bases separated the two germline ends. In germline, CDR1 is SQVTM, CDR2 ANQGSEA. The CDR3 protein is CSVGPGLRYEQYF. As DNA, the CDR3 is TGCAGCGTTGGGCCGGGCCTTCGCTACGAGCAGTACTTC.

This clone has just one count. The CDR3 sequence is CARSWPLPGKNPEKLFF. The CDR3 nucleotides read TGTGCCAGAAGCTGGCCCCTCCCAGGGAAGAACCCTGAAAAACTGTTTTTT. The chain joins TRBV5-3 to TRBJ1-4; tentative D call: TRBD1 (5 bases). TRBV5-3 is an open reading frame, and its role is uncertain. Trimming pared 3 bases from V and 7 bases from J, leaving 22 bases between. This CDR3 region has 17 residues.

This chain uses TRBV5-1 with TRBJ2-7; 8 positions match TRBD2. The CDR3 loop spans 14 amino acids. Germline loops: CDR1 SGHRS, CDR2 YFSETQ. J gave up 6 bases and V 3 bases, and 8 bases lay outside the gene matches. This chain's CDR3 is CASSSLGGEAEQYF. The DNA of the CDR3 is TGCGCCAGCAGCTCCCTCGGGGGGGAGGCCGAGCAGTACTTC.

V usage is TRBV18 and J usage is TRBJ2-7, with TRBD1 matching 10 bases. Looked up from germline, CDR1 is KGHSH and CDR2 is LQKENI. This CDR3 is 15 amino acids long. V lost 6 bases, J lost 2 bases, and 7 bases stayed unmatched. The CDR3 sequence is CASSAGTGDTYEQYF. As DNA, the CDR3 is TGTGCCAGCTCCGCCGGGACAGGGGATACCTACGAGCAGTACTTC.

The chain is built from TRBV9 and TRBJ2-5; 8 positions match TRBD2. J lost 2 bases, V lost 0 bases, and 6 bases had no gene match. CDR1 and CDR2 (germline): SGDLS, YYNGEE. The CDR3 covers 16 residues. CDR3 residues: CASSVAPAGAQETQYF. In DNA form, the CDR3 reads TGTGCCAGCAGCGTAGCTCCAGCGGGGGCGCAAGAGACCCAGTACTTC. Filled out from reference TRBV9 and TRBJ2-5, the complete variable domain reads DSGVTQTPKHLITATGQRVTLRCSPRSGDLSVYWYQQSLDQGLQFLIQYYNGEERAKGNILERFSAQQFPDLHSELNLSSLELGDSALYFCASSVAPAGAQETQYFGPGTRLLVL.

This rearrangement joins TRBV18 to TRBJ1-2; D is unclear. This CDR3 contains 17 residues. Germline-derived CDR1 and CDR2 are KGHSH and LQKENI. Trimming stripped 1 base from V and 6 bases from J, with 21 bases between. Here the CDR3 DNA reads TGTGCCAGCTCACCACGAAGAACCGACACTATGAACCATGGCTACACCTTC. Protein: CASSPRRTDTMNHGYTF.

This clone was detected only once. The chain is built from TRBV28 and TRBJ1-2; D is unclear. Germline lookup yields CDR1 MDHEN and CDR2 SYDVKM. With 2 bases removed from V and 8 bases from J, the gap between germline ends came to 12 bases. The CDR3 covers 13 residues. The CDR3 coding sequence is TGTGCCAGCAGTTTAAGAGGCTCGCGGGGCTACACCTTC. Its protein product is CASSLRGSRGYTF.

The chain joins TRBV5-4 to TRBJ1-4; possibly TRBD1 for D (6 bases). Trimming pared 4 bases from V and 5 bases from J, leaving 12 bases between. The CDR3 totals 14 residues. CDR1 and CDR2 from the germline V gene are SGHNT and YYREEE (reference sequence). The CDR3 coding sequence is TGTGCCAGCAGCATCCGGGACAACAATGAAAAACTGTTTTTT. This sequence encodes CASSIRDNNEKLFF.

The chain employs TRBV6-5 and TRBJ2-7; 9 bases are a match to TRBD1. V shed 3 bases and J 5 bases; nucleotides not matched to a gene: 8. Germline CDR1 reads MNHEY; CDR2 reads SVGAGI. The CDR3 length is 15 residues. This CDR3 is CASSYSPGQGHEQYF. CDR3 sequence (DNA): TGTGCCAGCAGTTATTCCCCGGGACAGGGCCACGAGCAGTACTTC.

This rearrangement joins TRBV29-1 to TRBJ2-3; no definite D call. Germline lookup yields CDR1 SQVTM and CDR2 ANQGSEA. The germline V and J ends were trimmed by 4 bases and 2 bases, with 4 bases remaining between them. The CDR3 loop spans 11 amino acids. The CDR3 DNA reads as TGCAGCGTTGGGGACACAGATACGCAGTATTTT. Its translation is CSVGDTDTQYF.

The rearrangement joins TRBV24-1 to TRBJ1-6; 9 bases map to TRBD1. This CDR3 contains 17 residues. The V gene end was trimmed by 4 bases and the J gene end by 9 bases; junction bases not matched to a gene: 12. CDR1 and CDR2 from the germline V gene are KGHDR and SFDVKD. The CDR3, as DNA: TGTGCCACCAGTGACGTTGACCCGGGACAGGGTAGTTCACCCCTCCACTTT. Amino acid sequence: CATSDVDPGQGSSPLHF.

This chain uses TRBV5-6 with TRBJ2-1, with a tentative D call TRBD2 (6 bases). Between the trimmed V and J ends, which lost 4 bases and 3 bases, there was a span of 11 bases. CDR1 is SGHDT and CDR2 is YYEEEE in the germline V gene. This CDR3 spans 14 amino acids. CDR3 in DNA: TGTGCCAGCAGCCTCGGGACTTTCTACAATGAGCAGTTCTTC. Translated, it gives CASSLGTFYNEQFF.

The chain joins TRBV5-1 to TRBJ2-3; 8 positions match TRBD1. In germline, CDR1 is SGHRS, CDR2 YFSETQ. CDR3 length: 15 amino acids. The J segment lost 2 bases and the V segment lost 2 bases, leaving 4 bases of the junction unmatched. CDR3 bases: TGCGCCAGCAGCTTCCCAGGGGGCTCCACAGATACGCAGTATTTT. This gives the protein CASSFPGGSTDTQYF. The full variable domain, rest sourced from reference TRBV5-1 and TRBJ2-3, is KAGVTQTPRYLIKTRGQQVTLSCSPISGHRSVSWYQQTPGQGLQFLFEYFSETQRNKGNFPGRFSGRQFSNSRSEMNVSTLELGDSALYLCASSFPGGSTDTQYFGPGTRLTVL.

The chain links TRBV7-9 to TRBJ1-2, with TRBD1 identical over 9 bases. V gave up 4 bases and J gave up 2 bases; unmatched junction bases: 5. The CDR3 runs 15 residues. The germline CDR1 and CDR2 sequences are SEHNR and FQNEAQ (reference sequence). CDR3 DNA: TGTGCCAGCAGCTCCGGGACAGGGAAAAACTATGGCTACACCTTC. Amino acids: CASSSGTGKNYGYTF.

This chain uses TRBV2 with TRBJ2-7, with 15 bases identical to TRBD2. Germline CDR1 reads SNHLY; CDR2 reads FYNNEI. V was clipped by 6 bases and J by 4 bases; unmatched bases: 4. CDR3 size: 15 residues. CDR3 in amino acids: CASRGTSGRLYEQYF. DNA for the CDR3: TGTGCCAGCAGGGGGACTAGCGGGAGGCTATACGAGCAGTACTTC.

The chain links TRBV15 to TRBJ2-3; 10 nucleotides agree with TRBD2. This CDR3 has 15 amino acids. V lost 4 bases and J lost 5; bases outside the gene matches: 6. The V gene's germline CDR1 is LNHNV and CDR2 YYDKDF (reference sequence). CDR3 sequence: CATSTLAGPRDTQYF. As DNA, the CDR3 is TGTGCCACCAGCACACTAGCGGGACCGAGAGATACGCAGTATTTT.

This chain joins TRBV18 and TRBJ1-4, with 8 bases identical to TRBD1. Germline V lookup: CDR1 KGHSH, CDR2 LQKENI. The CDR3 length is 14 residues. V dropped 5 bases and J dropped 6; count of bases not matched to a gene: 5. The CDR3 region is CASSKTGVDEKLFF. The CDR3 DNA reads as TGTGCCAGCTCAAAGACAGGGGTTGATGAAAAACTGTTTTTT.

This clone was observed a single time. This chain links TRBV2 with TRBJ1-2; TRBD1 is a possible D gene (6 bases). V lost 4 bases and J lost 4, with 13 bases in between. The length of the CDR3 is 14 residues. Germline V gene data show CDR1 as SNHLY and CDR2 as FYNNEI. CDR3 region: CASSGDRSAYGYTF. The CDR3 DNA reads as TGTGCCAGCAGTGGAGACAGGTCGGCCTATGGCTACACCTTC.

The genes are TRBV2 and TRBJ2-5; the D call may be TRBD1 or TRBD2 (6 bases each). V was shortened by 7 bases and J by 2 bases, with 20 bases between the two germline ends. In germline, CDR1 is SNHLY, CDR2 FYNNEI. CDR3 length equals 16 residues. The DNA of the CDR3 is TGTGCCAGCACCAAAGAGGGGGGCTTGGGGCAAGAGACCCAGTACTTC. Translated: CASTKEGGLGQETQYF.

The chain couples TRBV30 to TRBJ1-1; TRBD1 is a possible D gene (6 bases). Germline V gene lookup returns CDR1 GTSNPN and CDR2 SVGIG (reference sequence). The V end lost 2 bases, the J end lost 9 bases, and 13 bases lay between the germline ends. The CDR3 loop spans 12 amino acids. The CDR3 sequence: CAWSPSWGQAFF. CDR3 in DNA: TGTGCCTGGAGTCCCTCGTGGGGGCAAGCTTTCTTT.

CDR3 DNA sequence: TGCGCCAGCAGCCCAACGGGCTATAATTCACCCCTCCACTTT. Translation gives CASSPTGYNSPLHF. This sequence joins TRBV5-1 and TRBJ1-6; the D is unclear. CDR3 length equals 14 residues. The germline CDR1 and CDR2 sequences are SGHRS and YFSETQ. V was shortened by 4 bases and J by 3 bases, with 8 bases between the two germline ends. Complete variable domain (other parts from reference TRBV5-1 and TRBJ1-6): KAGVTQTPRYLIKTRGQQVTLSCSPISGHRSVSWYQQTPGQGLQFLFEYFSETQRNKGNFPGRFSGRQFSNSRSEMNVSTLELGDSALYLCASSPTGYNSPLHFGNGTRLTVT.

Only one count was recorded for this clone. The chain is built from TRBV30 and TRBJ2-3; a weak D match, TRBD2 (5 bases). CDR3 length: 15 residues. Germline CDR1 and CDR2: GTSNPN and SVGIG (reference sequence). V lost 0 bases and J 2 bases, leaving 12 bases between the germline ends. CDR3 amino acids: CAWSVSGTITDTQYF. The DNA for the CDR3 is TGTGCCTGGAGTGTAAGCGGCACGATCACAGATACGCAGTATTTT.